The text below deals with one TCR beta chain. The data derive from a study of blood T cell repertoires in COVID-19. The wider study: T cells, B-cell-depleted T cells, or PBMCs provided the cDNA or gDNA that served as material.

Per the authors' pipeline: For nucleated cells, counts were estimated from reference gene primer amplification. Data came from immunoSEQ multiplex PCR; TCRdb stores just in-frame clones and leaves some out. V, J and clone size are taken as reported in that table, and D and trimming were inferred from the DNA itself. The table records 55,000 to 80,000 clones, nearly 90% of them present only once. CDR3 length: 14 residues. Germline V gene sequence: CDR1 WSHSY, CDR2 SAAADI. With 5 bases removed from V and 4 bases from J, the gap between germline ends came to 14 bases. Sequencing was done on a sample of peripheral blood. The source of this sequence is an elderly man with acute or convalescent COVID-19. The rearrangement links TRBV10-2 to TRBJ2-5, with D possibly matching TRBD1 (7 bases). CDR3 coding DNA: TGCGCCAGCAGTTTTCAGGGGGGTGGAGAGACCCAGTACTTC. The encoded protein is CASSFQGGGETQYF.